The 2 T cell receptor beta chains listed next were all sequenced from one sample in a study of shared clonotypes between healthy human individuals. TCRdb's copy holds only in-frame clones and misses some; the assay was immunoSEQ multiplex PCR. The data show a few million clones, nearly 97% seen once. The sample comprised naive CD4+ T cells sorted from blood. Documented subset: CD45RA+ positively selected. The receptors shown here come from a man younger than 30 in good health.

The rearrangement uses TRBV11-3 and TRBJ1-2, with a possible D match to TRBD1 (5 bases). This CDR3 is built from 12 residues. In germline, CDR1 is SGHNT, CDR2 YENEEA. V lost 1 base to trimming and J lost 7 bases, with 7 bases between them. CDR3 in amino acids: CASSLGGVGYTF. The DNA of the CDR3 is TGTGCCAGCAGCTTAGGAGGGGTTGGCTACACCTTC.

The chain links TRBV30 to TRBJ2-5; D gene unclear. Germline CDR1 is GTSNPN and CDR2 is SVGIG (reference sequence). This CDR3 is built from 14 residues. The ends were cut back, 0 bases at V and 2 bases at J, with 10 bases in the middle. This CDR3 reads CAWSVGSKQETQYF. Here the CDR3 DNA reads TGTGCCTGGAGTGTGGGAAGTAAACAAGAGACCCAGTACTTC.